The text below deals with one TCR beta chain. The antigen it binds to is not known. No qualities accompany the bases; no much larger clone lies one base away. The data were obtained in a study of cytomegalovirus exposure and HLA in healthy donors (dated by TCRdb to the late 2010s). In the study overall: The 500 to 800 repertoires of the first cohort and the roughly 110 validation repertoires were produced on the same platform, according to a later analysis. The study aimed to test whether signatures of past pathogen exposure could be identified by cataloging public T cell receptors. A separate validation cohort of about 110 different subjects was used in addition to the roughly 640-subject first cohort. To predict cytomegalovirus infection status, the study brought together high-throughput TCR immunosequencing, statistical association of individual TCRs with disease status, and machine learning.

Germline trimming amounts to 10 bases on V and 0 bases on J, with 8 as the count of junction bases outside the gene matches. From a lookup of the germline V gene (reference sequence), CDR1 and CDR2 are SGHNT and YYREEE. From the cysteine up to the phenylalanine, the CDR3 has a length of 15 residues. Only the CDR3 region is kept as DNA, spanning 45 bases read in frame from base 1. Study-wide conclusions, independent of this receptor: Across donors, most TCR sequences were observed very rarely, whereas some public TCRs were present in many individuals. According to the authors, the approach could potentially be generalized to other disease states and immunological phenotypes. In both the original and validation cohorts, the classifier was reported to diagnose cytomegalovirus status with high specificity and sensitivity. All 120 or so repertoires were used to score co-occurrence in the validation cohort in a later analysis, because that analysis had no HLA typing for the cohort. The study listed approximately 150 TCR beta chains as associated with cytomegalovirus. Of the cluster scores, roughly 93% were above 0 in a later analysis, which found that TCRs clustered in the first cohort also tended to co-occur in the 120 validation repertoires. Three of the identified cytomegalovirus-associated TCR beta chains were confirmed in vitro to be specific for cytomegalovirus antigens.

Donors formed part of the validation cohort, which comprised 120 subjects and was distinct from the first cohort of 666 subjects. To prepare the library, the immunoSEQ multiplex PCR assay was applied. The authors' analysis ran thus. To diagnose cytomegalovirus status from the catalog of TCR beta chain sequences, a statistical classification framework was built. This is the immuneACCESS table as TCRdb keeps it, with only in-frame sequences that have V and J called. A part of the clones is gone; compared with another copy, unresolved V genes explain less than half, and the rest is unexplained. The DNA gave D and trimming, while V, J and clone size come from that table. The sample has some 130,000 clones on record, approximately 92% of them singletons. The leading ten clones occupy roughly 1.2% of the sample.

The chain is assembled from TRBV5-4 and TRBJ2-2; 8 bases in the middle match TRBD2. The sequencing sample was made of PBMCs. This clonotype originated in a woman under 30 in good health and CMV-seronegative. The DNA reads as follows: TGTGCCGGGACACGGGGGGGATCGAACACCGGGGAGCTGTTTTTT. Its translation reads: CAGTRGGSNTGELFF. Beyond the CDR3, the reference TRBV5-4 and TRBJ2-2 genes provide the residues; the full variable domain reads: ETGVTQSPTHLIKTRGQQVTLRCSSQSGHNTVSWYQQALGQGPQFIFQYYREEENGRGNFPPRFSGLQFPNYSSELNVNALELDDSALYLCAGTRGGSNTGELFFGEGSRLTVL.